The rows below give T cell receptor beta chains drawn from one sample of a study of OX40 agonist ivuxolimab in advanced cancers. This table comes from immunoSEQ multiplex PCR, and its TCRdb copy is limited to in-frame clones, with some not included. The sample consists of 80,000 to 95,000 clones, approximately 79% of them appearing once. The sequencing here drew on CD4+ or CD8+ T cells sorted from blood, taken in a trial of the OX40 agonist ivuxolimab. These receptor sequences come from an adult with an advanced solid tumor such as melanoma, head and neck, liver or kidney cancer. The CDR3 runs from the conserved cysteine through the conserved F or W. A D gene is named only where the DNA matches it firmly. Rows give clone size only sometimes, using once, few, many, or a class for an expanded clone.

>TRBJ1-5|TRBV9|once|.|15
TGTGCCAGCAGCGTAGACGGGGGGCGCGGGCAGCCCCAGCATTTT
CASSVDGGRGQPQHF
>TRBJ1-5|TRBV28|.|.|13
TGTGCCAGCAGTCCCGGTCGCGCGTTCCCCCAGCATTTT
CASSPGRAFPQHF
>TRBJ1-5|TRBV19|.|TRBD1|17
TGTGCCAGTAGTTTCGGACAGGGGGCTCTTGGCAATCAGCCCCAGCATTTT
CASSFGQGALGNQPQHF
>TRBJ2-5|TRBV4-2|.|.|15
TGTGCCAGCAGCCAAGATCCGACGGGAAAAGAGACCCAGTACTTC
CASSQDPTGKETQYF
>TRBJ2-3|TRBV5-1|.|TRBD2|17
TGCGCCAGCAGCTTGGGACTAGCGGGGGCCAGCACAGATACGCAGTATTTT
CASSLGLAGASTDTQYF
>TRBJ1-2|TRBV6-1|once|.|18
TGTGCCAGCAGTGATGGCACAAAACCGGGACATTTAAACTATGGCTACACCTTC
CASSDGTKPGHLNYGYTF
>TRBJ2-3|TRBV30|.|TRBD1|14
TGTGCCTGGAGTGGGGGACAGTTCACAGATACGCAGTATTTT
CAWSGGQFTDTQYF
>TRBJ2-1|TRBV6-1|.|.|17
TGTGCCAGCAGTGAACGCGCGGGGCGCGCAATCTACAATGAGCAGTTCTTC
CASSERAGRAIYNEQFF
>TRBJ2-3|TRBV6-5|.|.|14
TGTGCCAGCAAGGTGACACTTGGGACAGATACGCAGTATTTT
CASKVTLGTDTQYF
>TRBJ1-5|TRBV7-2|.|TRBD1|15
TGTGCCAGCAGCCCAACGGGACAGCCAAATCAGCCCCAGCATTTT
CASSPTGQPNQPQHF
>TRBJ2-3|TRBV6-1|.|TRBD1|16
TGTGCCAGCAGTGCCTGGGACAGGGGTAGCACAGATACGCAGTATTTT
CASSAWDRGSTDTQYF
>TRBJ1-6|TRBV9|.|.|17
TGTGCCAGCAGCGACAAAAACACGTTCTCCTATAATTCACCCCTCCACTTT
CASSDKNTFSYNSPLHF
>TRBJ2-1|TRBV5-4|.|TRBD1|15
TGTGCCAGCAGCCAGGACAGGGGGCTTCACAATGAGCAGTTCTTC
CASSQDRGLHNEQFF
>TRBJ1-3|TRBV30|.|.|14
TGTGCCTGGGCCCCAGGGTTCGATGGAAACACCATATATTTT
CAWAPGFDGNTIYF
>TRBJ2-1|TRBV6-5|once|TRBD2|16
TGTGCCAGCAGTTACTCTAGCGGGGGGGCTGGAAATGAGCAGTTCTTC
CASSYSSGGAGNEQFF
>TRBJ2-5|TRBV2|.|.|15
TGTGCCAGCAGTGAAGGTTGGGATATACAAGAGACCCAGTACTTC
CASSEGWDIQETQYF
>TRBJ2-3|TRBV2|.|TRBD2|15
TGTGCCAGCAGATCTACTAGCGGGGGGGCCGAGACGCAGTATTTT
CASRSTSGGAETQYF
>TRBJ2-3|TRBV4-3|.|.|14
TGCGCCAGCAGCCAAGATCTGTTACTCTATACGCAGTATTTT
CASSQDLLLYTQYF
>TRBJ2-6|TRBV7-2|.|.|16
TGTGCCAGCACCCCCCAAGCAAGCTCTGGGGCCAACGTCCTGACTTTC
CASTPQASSGANVLTF
>TRBJ2-7|TRBV6-5|.|TRBD2|14
TGTGCCAGCAGCAAAGCGGGGGGCCCGTACGAGCAGTACTTC
CASSKAGGPYEQYF
>TRBJ2-1|TRBV6-1|.|.|14
TGTGCCAGCACGGGTCCTACGCCGCCCAATGAGCAGTTCTTC
CASTGPTPPNEQFF
>TRBJ1-5|TRBV15|.|TRBD1|14
TGTGCCACCAGCGCGGACAGGGGGTATCAGCCCCAGCATTTT
CATSADRGYQPQHF
>TRBJ1-5|TRBV5-6|.|.|15
TGTGCCAGCAGCTGGGGACCGGATAGCAATCAGCCCCAGCATTTT
CASSWGPDSNQPQHF
>TRBJ2-7|TRBV6-6|few|TRBD2|13
TGTGCCAGCATGGGGGGGGTTCTCTACGAGCAGTACTTC
CASMGGVLYEQYF